A single TCR beta chain is shown here with its context. Antigen unknown. This record comes from a study of cytomegalovirus exposure and HLA in healthy donors. The overall study: A preliminary data release comprised around 85 million unique TCRs obtained from HLA-typed donors.

In nominal health when sampled, donors likely had unrecorded immune exposures nonetheless. Study observations and caveats: Later analysis identified a missense DCLRE1C variant that was linked to TCR beta V- and J-gene trimming.

The PCR employed 60 Vbeta primers together with 13 Jbeta primers. Clones were read by immunoSEQ multiplex PCR, and TCRdb kept only the in-frame ones, dropping some. The repertoire holds 130,000 to 150,000 clones, roughly 80% seen once, with roughly 4.3% in the top ten. The sequence came from a woman between 40 and 50 years old in good health and CMV-seropositive. Sequenced input: PBMCs.

The CDR3, as DNA: TGTGCCAGCGGGACAGGGGGTAACACCGGGGAGCTGTTTTTT. Translation: CASGTGGNTGELFF. V is TRBV28 and J is TRBJ2-2; 11 positions match TRBD1. Germline CDR1 and CDR2: MDHEN and SYDVKM. V trimming: 8 bases; J trimming: 2 bases; junction bases outside the gene matches: 1. This CDR3 is 14 amino acids long.